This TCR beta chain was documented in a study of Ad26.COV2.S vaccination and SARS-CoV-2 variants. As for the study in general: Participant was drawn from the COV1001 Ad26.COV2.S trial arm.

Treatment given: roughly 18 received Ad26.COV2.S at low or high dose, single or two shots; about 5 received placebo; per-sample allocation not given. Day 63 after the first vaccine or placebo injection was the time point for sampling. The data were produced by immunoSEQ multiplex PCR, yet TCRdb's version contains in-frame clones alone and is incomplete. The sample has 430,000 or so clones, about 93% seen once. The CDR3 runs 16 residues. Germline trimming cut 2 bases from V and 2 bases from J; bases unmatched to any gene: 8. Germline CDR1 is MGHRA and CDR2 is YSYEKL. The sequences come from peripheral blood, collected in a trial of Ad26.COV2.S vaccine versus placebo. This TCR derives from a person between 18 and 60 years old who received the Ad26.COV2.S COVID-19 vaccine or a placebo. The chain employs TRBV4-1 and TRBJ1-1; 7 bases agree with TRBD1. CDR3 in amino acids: CASSQREQGLNTEAFF. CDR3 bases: TGCGCCAGCAGCCAAAGGGAACAGGGGTTAAACACTGAAGCTTTCTTT.